The following is a T cell receptor (beta chain) sequence with its context. What it binds is unknown. The source of the sample is a study of siplizumab effects on memory and regulatory T cells. Germline CDR1 reads KGHSH; CDR2 reads LQKENI. This CDR3 spans 12 amino acids. Trimming left V 1 base short and J 6 bases short, with 6 bases between. The study's findings and limits: Naive T cells apparently outstripped memory cells in diversity and seemed major alloresponse contributors. Confirmation that proliferating Tregs from siplizumab cultures had suppressive function was not obtained. The authors could not assign a naive or memory phenotype to roughly 80-96% of proliferating CD4+ or CD8+ clones.

Clones were read by immunoSEQ multiplex PCR, and TCRdb kept only the in-frame ones, dropping some. The sample holds roughly 120,000 clones; 92% are singletons and the top ten take under 0.75%. The source of this sequence is a human donor in good health. V gene TRBV18 combines with J gene TRBJ2-5; D gene ambiguous. Sequencing used Tregs sorted from blood. Here the CDR3 reads CASSPLEKTQYF. The CDR3 nucleotides read TGTGCCAGCTCACCACTGGAAAAGACCCAGTACTTC.